One and the same sample provided the 20 T cell receptor beta chains below, sequenced in a study of T cells in Graves' hyperthyroidism and ophthalmopathy. Regions amplified from RNA transcripts were the TCR beta CDR3 regions. During a first-round RT-PCR of the TCR CDR3, the HTBI primer set was used. MiXCR, applied by TCRdb to the multiplex PCR reads, yields one record per CDR3 protein. The table shows 370,000 or so distinct CDR3 sequences, with 20% to 30% occurring only once. Sample: blood. The receptors stem from a man aged 50 to 60 with Graves' hyperthyroidism.

J is TRBJ2-3 and V is TRBV2, with D perhaps TRBD1 (5 bases). This CDR3 is built from 14 residues. Trimming stripped 10 bases from V and 4 bases from J, with 18 bases between. The germline gives CDR1 SNHLY, CDR2 FYNNEI. CDR3 bases: TGTGCCACCAGGGCTTCCCACCCCGCAGATACGCAGTATTTT. Translation: CATRASHPADTQYF.

J is TRBJ2-1 and V is TRBV15, with D perhaps TRBD2 (6 bases). Germline CDR1 reads LNHNV; CDR2 reads YYDKDF (reference sequence). The CDR3 runs 12 residues. V was shortened by 8 bases and J by 13 bases, with 18 bases between the two germline ends. In DNA form, the CDR3 reads TGTGCCACCTCTTCAGGGTACGGGAGCCAGTTCTTC. It specifies CATSSGYGSQFF.

The J gene is TRBJ2-1, the V gene TRBV5-6; D not resolved. The germline CDR1 and CDR2 sequences are SGHDT and YYEEEE. There are 15 residues in the CDR3. V dropped 3 bases and J dropped 0 bases, with 10 bases sitting between them. In DNA form, the CDR3 reads TGTGCCAGCAGCTCCGGCGTAAGCTCCTACAATGAGCAGTTCTTC. Its protein product is CASSSGVSSYNEQFF.

This rearrangement joins TRBV12-3 or TRBV12-4 to TRBJ1-1; TRBD1 matches at 9 bases. This CDR3 has 13 residues. After removal of 6 bases from V and 7 bases from J, the junction contained 6 bases not matched to a gene. The CDR3 DNA follows: TGTGCCAGCAGGGGGACAGGGCTTGTTGAAGCTTTCTTT. Translating it yields CASRGTGLVEAFF.

This clonotype was recorded a few times. The chain employs TRBV11-2 and TRBJ2-7; D perhaps matches TRBD2 (5 bases). Trimming shortened V by 5 bases and J by 3 bases, and 20 bases separated the two germline ends. Germline lookup yields CDR1 SGHAT and CDR2 FQNNGV. The CDR3 loop spans 16 amino acids. CDR3 sequence reads: CASSRASFGVNYEQYF. The CDR3 DNA reads as TGTGCCAGCAGCCGAGCTAGCTTTGGGGTTAACTACGAGCAGTACTTC. Filled out from reference TRBV11-2 and TRBJ2-7, the complete variable domain reads EAGVAQSPRYKIIEKRQSVAFWCNPISGHATLYWYQQILGQGPKLLIQFQNNGVVDDSQLPKDRFSAERLKGVDSTLKIQPAKLEDSAVYLCASSRASFGVNYEQYFGPGTRLTVT.

This clonotype was counted at least ten times. The chain has TRBV11-2 and TRBJ2-7; TRBD2 might be the D (5 bases). Trimming removed 5 bases from V and 2 bases from J, with 13 bases in between. Per the germline V gene, CDR1 is SGHAT and CDR2 is FQNNGV. This CDR3 has 14 amino acids. Here the CDR3 reads CASSLRTFTYEQYF. DNA of the CDR3: TGTGCCAGCAGCCTCCGGACTTTCACCTACGAGCAGTACTTC.

The table lists this clonotype with a few counts. The chain recombines TRBV20-1 with TRBJ2-5, with 8 nucleotides matching TRBD2. Trimming removed 3 bases from V and 5 bases from J; junction bases left unmatched: 11. The CDR3 runs 15 residues. The germline gives CDR1 DFQATT, CDR2 SNEGSKA (reference sequence). Here the CDR3 reads CSARKPGAGVETQYF. In DNA form, the CDR3 reads TGCAGTGCTAGGAAACCAGGAGCGGGAGTGGAGACCCAGTACTTC.

This clonotype has a handful of counts. This sequence joins TRBV7-3 and TRBJ2-7; the match to TRBD2 covers 7 bases. The CDR3 totals 15 residues. The V gene end was trimmed by 1 base and the J gene end by 6 bases; junction bases not matched to a gene: 9. Germline V CDR1 and CDR2: SGHTA, FQGTGA. The DNA of the CDR3 is TGTGCCAGCAGCTTAAGTCGGGGAGGGCCGACCGAGCAGTACTTC. Its protein is CASSLSRGGPTEQYF.

To note about this clonotype: Here the CDR3 omits its conserved ending phenylalanine or tryptophan, so a read error is the likely source. V usage is TRBV19 and J usage is TRBJ2-7; D not resolved. V lost 3 bases to trimming and J lost 5 bases, with 11 bases between them. The germline gives CDR1 LNHDA, CDR2 SQIVND (reference sequence). The CDR3 has 13 amino acids. The CDR3 bases are TGTGCCAGTAGTATTCGGGCAGGCAACGAGCAGTACCTC. This codes for CASSIRAGNEQYL.

This clonotype was found a few times. The chain uses TRBV12-3 or TRBV12-4 and TRBJ2-7, with D perhaps TRBD1 (5 bases). The V end lost 4 bases, the J end lost 4 bases, and 14 bases lay between the germline ends. The CDR3 extends over 14 amino acids. The chain's CDR3 is CASSSLEKGYEQYF. The DNA for the CDR3 is TGTGCCAGCAGTTCCCTCGAGAAGGGGTACGAGCAGTACTTC.

Turning to this clonotype: A much larger clone lies a single base off, so this may be a read error. This sequence joins TRBV2 and TRBJ2-1; D ambiguous. Germline-derived CDR1 and CDR2 are SNHLY and FYNNEI. This CDR3 is 13 amino acids long. V dropped 2 bases and J dropped 12 bases, with 14 bases sitting between them. Here the CDR3 reads CASSETVGDAQFF. CDR3 coding DNA: TGTGCCAGCAGTGAAACGGTTGGGGATGCGCAGTTCTTC.

This clonotype was counted many times. The gene calls are TRBV20-1 and TRBJ2-7, with 10 positions matching TRBD2. Germline V CDR1 and CDR2: DFQATT, SNEGSKA (reference sequence). The CDR3 extends over 16 amino acids. J gave up 7 bases and V 0 bases, and 12 bases lay outside the gene matches. The CDR3 spells CSARDRSGRAWGEQYF. As DNA, the CDR3 is TGCAGTGCTAGAGATAGAAGCGGGAGGGCCTGGGGGGAGCAGTACTTC.

In its sample, this clonotype was seen a few times. V and J are TRBV5-5 and TRBJ1-2; 11 bases are shared with TRBD1. The CDR3 is 14 amino acids. The ends lost 6 bases at V and 10 bases at J; junction bases unmatched: 11. Germline V CDR1 and CDR2: SGHKS, YYEKEE (reference sequence). CDR3 protein: CASTGQGAHPTYTF. CDR3 in DNA: TGTGCCAGCACCGGACAGGGGGCGCACCCTACCTACACCTTC.

This clonotype was seen repeatedly, ten times or more. This chain joins TRBV2 and TRBJ2-3, with TRBD2 matching 7 bases. The CDR3 is 14 residues long. The V gene's germline CDR1 is SNHLY and CDR2 FYNNEI. Germline trimming cut 3 bases from V and 4 bases from J; bases unmatched to any gene: 4. CDR3 coding DNA: TGTGCCAGCAGTGATCTCGGGAGGTCAGATACGCAGTATTTT. It encodes CASSDLGRSDTQYF. Complete variable domain (other parts from reference TRBV2 and TRBJ2-3): EPEVTQTPSHQVTQMGQEVILRCVPISNHLYFYWYRQILGQKVEFLVSFYNNEISEKSEIFDDQFSVERPDGSNFTLKIRSTKLEDSAMYFCASSDLGRSDTQYFGPGTRLTVL.

V is TRBV28 and J is TRBJ2-7; D gene uncertain. Germline CDR1 is MDHEN and CDR2 is SYDVKM. V dropped 1 base and J dropped 5 bases, with 9 bases sitting between them. The CDR3 consists of 13 residues. CDR3 residues: CASSLYPPDEQYF. CDR3 coding DNA: TGTGCCAGCAGTTTATACCCCCCCGACGAGCAGTACTTC. Full variable domain (missing parts from reference TRBV28 and TRBJ2-7): DVKVTQSSRYLVKRTGEKVFLECVQDMDHENMFWYRQDPGLGLRLIYFSYDVKMKEKGDIPEGYSVSREKKERFSLILESASTNQTSMYLCASSLYPPDEQYFGPGTRLTVT.

The chain joins TRBV6-5 to TRBJ1-1; D gene ambiguous. V lost 4 bases and J lost 6, with 12 bases in between. The V gene's germline CDR1 is MNHEY and CDR2 SVGAGI. This CDR3 is built from 13 residues. The DNA for the CDR3 is TGTGCCAGCAGTTCTACTGACGGAGCTGAAGCTTTCTTT. This gives the protein CASSSTDGAEAFF.

Comments on this clonotype: One end of the junction does not line up with germline, which may come from a read error. The rearrangement links TRBV7-9 to TRBJ2-5, with a tentative D call TRBD2 (6 bases). The germline gives CDR1 SEHNR, CDR2 FQNEAQ (reference sequence). CDR3 size: 12 residues. CDR3 sequence reads: CASSFIQPGANF. The CDR3 nucleotides read TGTGCCAGCAGCTTCATCCAACCGGGAGCCAACTTC.

This clonotype was recorded a few times. The gene calls are TRBV29-1 and TRBJ2-7; TRBD1 aligns across 7 bases. Germline values: CDR1 SQVTM, CDR2 ANQGSEA. This CDR3 contains 11 residues. V trimming: 6 bases; J trimming: 5 bases; junction bases outside the gene matches: 4. The CDR3 region has the DNA TGCAGCGTCGGTGACAGGGACGAGCAGTACTTC. Protein: CSVGDRDEQYF.

The chain links TRBV6-6 to TRBJ1-4; D not resolved. Germline CDR1 is MNHNY and CDR2 is SVGAGI (reference sequence). CDR3 length: 16 residues. Trimming left V 2 bases short and J 5 bases short, with 15 bases between. This chain's CDR3 is CASSYSPGVANEKLFF. DNA for the CDR3: TGTGCCAGCAGTTACAGTCCGGGAGTGGCAAATGAAAAACTGTTTTTT.

The chain combines TRBV7-2 with TRBJ2-7, with 16 bases lining up with TRBD2. The CDR3 sequence is 16 residues long. The germline V gene has CDR1 SGHTA and CDR2 FQGNSA. Trimming cost V 5 bases and J 3 bases; bases outside gene matches: 4. For the CDR3, the DNA is TGTGCCAGCAGCCTCGGGACTAGCGGGAGGGACTACGAGCAGTACTTC. Translation gives CASSLGTSGRDYEQYF.